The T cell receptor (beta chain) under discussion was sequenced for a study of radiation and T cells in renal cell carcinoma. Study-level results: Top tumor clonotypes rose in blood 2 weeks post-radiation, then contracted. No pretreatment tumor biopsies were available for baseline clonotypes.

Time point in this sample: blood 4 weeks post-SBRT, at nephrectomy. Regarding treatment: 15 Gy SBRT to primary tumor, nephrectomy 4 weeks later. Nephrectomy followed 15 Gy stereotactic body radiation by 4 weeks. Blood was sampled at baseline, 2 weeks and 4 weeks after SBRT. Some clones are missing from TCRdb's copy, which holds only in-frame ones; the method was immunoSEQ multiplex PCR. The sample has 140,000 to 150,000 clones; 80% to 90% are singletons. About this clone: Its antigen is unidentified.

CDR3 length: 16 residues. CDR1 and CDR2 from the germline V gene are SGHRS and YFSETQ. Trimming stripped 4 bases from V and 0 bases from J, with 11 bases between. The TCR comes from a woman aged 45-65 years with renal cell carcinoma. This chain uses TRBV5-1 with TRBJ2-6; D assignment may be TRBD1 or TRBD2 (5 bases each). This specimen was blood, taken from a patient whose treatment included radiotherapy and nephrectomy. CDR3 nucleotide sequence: TGCGCCAGCAGCCCGGGACGGGCCTCTGGGGCCAACGTCCTGACTTTC. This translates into CASSPGRASGANVLTF.